The 6 T cell receptor beta chains below all came from one sample that was sequenced in a study of prognosis after radiotherapy for stage I lung cancer. Genomic DNA provided the template from which TCR beta CDR3 was amplified by two-round multiplex PCR. Individual primers that were specific to each TRBV and TRBJ gene served in first-round PCR. TCRdb re-called the multiplex PCR reads with MiXCR, one entry per CDR3 protein. The sample contains about 14,000 distinct CDR3 sequences, around 33% of which appear only once. This specimen consisted of PBMCs, obtained before or after stereotactic body radiation therapy (not recorded which). The receptors were gathered from a donor over 45 with non-small cell lung cancer.

The V gene is TRBV5-1, the J gene TRBJ2-7; tentatively, D is TRBD2 (6 bases). The germline CDR1 and CDR2 sequences are SGHRS and YFSETQ. V shed 5 bases and J shed 6 bases, with 21 bases lying between them. This CDR3 contains 15 residues. The CDR3 region is CASSRNWAGIAEQYF. CDR3 nucleotide sequence: TGCGCCAGCAGTAGAAACTGGGCGGGGATAGCCGAGCAGTACTTC.

This clonotype has a count of ten or more. CDR3 amino acids: CASSQASGRAYEQYF. CDR3 bases: TGTGCCAGCAGCCAAGCTAGCGGGAGGGCCTACGAGCAGTACTTC. The chain couples TRBV4-2 to TRBJ2-7; 12 bases align to TRBD2. V dropped 1 base and J dropped 2; count of bases not matched to a gene: 0. This CDR3 is 15 amino acids long. CDR1 and CDR2 from the germline V gene are LGHNA and YNFKEQ.

This clonotype was seen ten or more times. V usage is TRBV7-3 and J usage is TRBJ2-1, with D perhaps TRBD2 (6 bases). Trimming stripped 3 bases from V and 8 bases from J, with 14 bases between. Germline lookup yields CDR1 SGHTA and CDR2 FQGTGA. The CDR3 is 14 amino acids. The CDR3 nucleotides are TGTGCCAGCAGCTTGAGGGGACTTGTCGATGAGCAGTTCTTC. It encodes CASSLRGLVDEQFF. The full variable domain, completed using reference TRBV7-3 and TRBJ2-1, is GAGVSQTPSNKVTEKGKYVELRCDPISGHTALYWYRQSLGQGPEFLIYFQGTGAADDSGLPNDRFFAVRPEGSVSTLKIQRTERGDSAVYLCASSLRGLVDEQFFGPGTRLTVL.

Regarding this clonotype: No DNA is shown, since the ends of the CDR3 on it are uncertain; the CDR3 is the one TCRdb lists. V gene TRBV6-2 or TRBV6-3 combines with J gene TRBJ2-7; the D call of TRBD1 is as the table states it, not checked on the DNA. Germline CDR1 and CDR2: MNHEY and SVGEGT. 22 amino acids form the CDR3, both terminal residues included. This CDR3 is CASSAAHYTMSSSSGQGHEQYF.

This clonotype was detected ten times or more. The chain uses TRBV18 and TRBJ2-7; TRBD1 aligns across 9 bases. The V gene end was trimmed by 3 bases and the J gene end by 6 bases; junction bases not matched to a gene: 12. The germline V gene has CDR1 KGHSH and CDR2 LQKENI. This CDR3 spans 16 amino acids. The CDR3: CASSPRPGTGLGEQYF. The CDR3 DNA is TGTGCCAGCTCACCGCGACCCGGGACAGGGCTGGGCGAGCAGTACTTC.

The chain is built from TRBV7-2 and TRBJ2-5; 13 positions agree with TRBD2. CDR3 size: 17 residues. Germline loops: CDR1 SGHTA, CDR2 FQGNSA. V trimming: 6 bases; J trimming: 7 bases; junction bases outside the gene matches: 14. CDR3 residues: CASRLPTLLAGGGTQYF. The CDR3 region has the DNA TGTGCCAGCAGATTGCCGACCCTACTAGCGGGAGGGGGGACCCAGTACTTC.